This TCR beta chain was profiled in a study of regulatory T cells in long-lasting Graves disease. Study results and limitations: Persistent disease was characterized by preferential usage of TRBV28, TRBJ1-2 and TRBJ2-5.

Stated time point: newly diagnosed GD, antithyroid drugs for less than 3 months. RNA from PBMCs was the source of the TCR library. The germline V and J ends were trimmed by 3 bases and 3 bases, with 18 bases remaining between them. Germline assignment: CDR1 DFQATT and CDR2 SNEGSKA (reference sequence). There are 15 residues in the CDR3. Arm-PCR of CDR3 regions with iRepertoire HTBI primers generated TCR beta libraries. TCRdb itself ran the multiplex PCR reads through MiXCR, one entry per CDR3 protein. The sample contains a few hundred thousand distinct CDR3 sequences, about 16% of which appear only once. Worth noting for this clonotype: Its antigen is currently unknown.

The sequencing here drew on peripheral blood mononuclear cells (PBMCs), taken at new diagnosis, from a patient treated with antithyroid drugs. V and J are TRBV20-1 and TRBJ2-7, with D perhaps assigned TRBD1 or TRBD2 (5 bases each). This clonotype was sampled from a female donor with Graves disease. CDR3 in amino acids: CSASPPRVGVYEQYF. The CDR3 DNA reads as TGCAGTGCTAGCCCCCCCAGGGTCGGGGTCTACGAGCAGTACTTC.